The present TCR beta chain was sequenced within a study of cytomegalovirus exposure and HLA in healthy donors. The study's findings and limits: Later analysis showed most CMV-associated TCR beta chains appearing HLA-restricted. CMV serostatus stood as the only immune exposure information on hand.

Unrecorded immune exposures were likely, despite nominal health at sampling. The table lists this clone with a few counts. Its antigen remains unknown. The PCR was carried out with 60 Vbeta primers and 13 Jbeta primers. Sequencing used immunoSEQ multiplex PCR; TCRdb keeps in-frame clones, though not all of them. The sample contains about 82,000 clones, around three fifths of which appear only once. CDR3 length: 15 residues. From germline, CDR1 is SNHLY and CDR2 FYNNEI. Trimming removed 6 bases from V and 0 bases from J; junction bases left unmatched: 3. Sequencing was carried out using PBMCs. V is TRBV2 and J is TRBJ1-5, with 9 bases lining up with TRBD1. The source of this sequence is a woman between 40 and 50 years old in good health and CMV-seropositive. The DNA for the CDR3 is TGTGCCAGCAGCGGACAGGGGTCTAGCAATCAGCCCCAGCATTTT. Translated, it gives CASSGQGSSNQPQHF.